One T cell receptor beta chain is described in this entry. Its antigen is unknown. This sample was taken from a study of CD8 T cells in ankylosing spondylitis. Generation of TCR beta libraries employed quantitative 5'-RACE incorporating molecular barcodes. Each CDR3 protein is one row after TCRdb ran MiXCR on the 5' RACE reads. The sample lists roughly 100,000 distinct CDR3 sequences; around 24% were seen once. Germline lookup yields CDR1 DFQATT and CDR2 SNEGSKA (reference sequence). The CDR3 length is 16 residues. V lost 7 bases and J lost 6; bases outside the gene matches: 8. Study-level results: Roughly eight highly homologous variants formed a TCR beta motif that appeared characteristic of ankylosing spondylitis blood. Reportedly, significant enrichment of disease-linked clones occurred in matched ankylosing spondylitis synovial fluid. Relatively rare in peripheral blood, disease-linked clones were also CD8+.

This clonotype was sampled from a male donor with ankylosing spondylitis. This chain joins TRBV20-1 and TRBJ2-2; 16 nucleotides align to TRBD2. Sequencing used synovial fluid, either unsorted or a sorted T cell fraction (not recorded which). DNA for the CDR3: TGCAGTGTCCAGGGACTAGCGGGAGGGCCATCCGGGGAGCTGTTTTTT. It translates to CSVQGLAGGPSGELFF.